This TCR beta chain was sequenced in a study of Tregs in tolerant kidney transplant recipients. Study observations and caveats: Expanding Tregs on activated donor B cells appeared to best identify donor-specific TCRbeta clones.

Sequencing was performed with immunoSEQ multiplex PCR; in TCRdb, only in-frame clones are kept and a portion is missing. The sample carries tens of thousands of clones, roughly 90% recorded once. Concerning this clone: The antigen remains undetermined.

Recipients received nonmyeloablative bone marrow transplants from related graft donors, with transient mixed chimerism. The CDR3 runs to 18 residues. With 6 bases removed from V and 2 bases from J, the gap between germline ends came to 26 bases. This clonotype originated in a human patient who received a combined kidney and bone marrow transplant. Some T cells may be transferred from the graft donor. The sample consisted of CD4+ T cells from blood (PBMCs), taken 24 months after the transplant. The chain recombines TRBV23-1 with TRBJ2-7, with D possibly TRBD1 on 7 matching bases. TRBV23-1 is reported as an ORF; its role is uncertain. The CDR3, as DNA: TGCGCCAGCAGCCGCAGAAAAGGGGGCTACCGGGAGACCTACGAGCAGTACTTC. Its protein is CASSRRKGGYRETYEQYF.